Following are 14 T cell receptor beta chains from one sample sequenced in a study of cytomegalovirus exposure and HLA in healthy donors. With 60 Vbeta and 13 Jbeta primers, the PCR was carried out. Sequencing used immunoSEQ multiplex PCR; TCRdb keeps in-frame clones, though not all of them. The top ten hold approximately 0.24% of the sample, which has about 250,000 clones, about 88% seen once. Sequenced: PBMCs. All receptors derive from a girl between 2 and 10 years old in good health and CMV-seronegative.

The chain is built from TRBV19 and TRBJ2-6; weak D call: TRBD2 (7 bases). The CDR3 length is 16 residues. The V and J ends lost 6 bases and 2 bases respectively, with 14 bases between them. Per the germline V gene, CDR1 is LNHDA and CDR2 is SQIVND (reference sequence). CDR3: CASRRGEGTGANVLTF. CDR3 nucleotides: TGTGCCAGTAGAAGGGGGGAGGGAACTGGGGCCAACGTCCTGACTTTC.

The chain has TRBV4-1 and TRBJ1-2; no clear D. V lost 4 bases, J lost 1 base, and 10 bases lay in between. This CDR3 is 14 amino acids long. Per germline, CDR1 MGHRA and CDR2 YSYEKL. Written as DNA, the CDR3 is TGCGCCAGCAGCCCAGAACACCGTAACTATGGCTACACCTTC. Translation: CASSPEHRNYGYTF.

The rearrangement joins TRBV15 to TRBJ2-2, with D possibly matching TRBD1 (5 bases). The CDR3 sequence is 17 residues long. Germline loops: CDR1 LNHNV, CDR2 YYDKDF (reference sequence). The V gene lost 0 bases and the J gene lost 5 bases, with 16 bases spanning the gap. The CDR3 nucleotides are TGTGCCACCAGCAGAGATTTAACCTCAGGGATTACCGGGGAGCTGTTTTTT. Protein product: CATSRDLTSGITGELFF.

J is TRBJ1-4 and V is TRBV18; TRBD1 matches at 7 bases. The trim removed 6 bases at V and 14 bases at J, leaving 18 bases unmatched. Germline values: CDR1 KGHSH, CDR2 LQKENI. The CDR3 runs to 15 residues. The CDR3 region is CASSPGTDQLGGLFF. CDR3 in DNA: TGTGCCAGCTCCCCCGGGACAGACCAACTAGGGGGGCTGTTTTTT.

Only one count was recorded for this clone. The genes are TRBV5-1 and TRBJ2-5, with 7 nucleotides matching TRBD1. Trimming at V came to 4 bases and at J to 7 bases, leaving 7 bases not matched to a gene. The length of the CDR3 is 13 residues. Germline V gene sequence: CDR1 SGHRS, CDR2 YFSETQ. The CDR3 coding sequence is TGCGCCAGCAGCCTCGGGCCAGGGGGGACCCAGTACTTC. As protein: CASSLGPGGTQYF.

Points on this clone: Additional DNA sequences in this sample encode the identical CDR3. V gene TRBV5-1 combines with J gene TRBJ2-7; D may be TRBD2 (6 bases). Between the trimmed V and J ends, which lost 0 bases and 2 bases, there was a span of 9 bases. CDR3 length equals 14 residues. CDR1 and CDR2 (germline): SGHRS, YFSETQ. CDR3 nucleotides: TGCGCCAGCAGCTTGGTCGCGGGGACCTACGAGCAGTACTTC. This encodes CASSLVAGTYEQYF.

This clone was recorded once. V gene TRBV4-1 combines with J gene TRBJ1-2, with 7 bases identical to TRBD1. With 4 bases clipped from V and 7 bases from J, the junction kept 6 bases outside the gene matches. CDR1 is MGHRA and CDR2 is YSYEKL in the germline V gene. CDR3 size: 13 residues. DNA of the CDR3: TGCGCCAGCAGCCCCCGACAGGGTGGTGGCTACACCTTC. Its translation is CASSPRQGGGYTF.

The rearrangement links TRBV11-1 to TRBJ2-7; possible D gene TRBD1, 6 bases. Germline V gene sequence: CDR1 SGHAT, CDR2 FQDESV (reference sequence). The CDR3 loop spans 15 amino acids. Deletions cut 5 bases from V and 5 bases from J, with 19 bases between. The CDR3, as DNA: TGTGCCAGCAGCAAAGTTGGGACATTAAGCAACGAGCAGTACTTC. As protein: CASSKVGTLSNEQYF.

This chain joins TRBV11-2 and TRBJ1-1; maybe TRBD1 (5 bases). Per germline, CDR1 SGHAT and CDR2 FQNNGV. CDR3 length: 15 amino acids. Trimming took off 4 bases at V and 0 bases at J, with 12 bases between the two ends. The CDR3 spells CASSSGTFMNTEAFF. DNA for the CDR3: TGTGCCAGCAGCTCGGGGACTTTTATGAACACTGAAGCTTTCTTT.

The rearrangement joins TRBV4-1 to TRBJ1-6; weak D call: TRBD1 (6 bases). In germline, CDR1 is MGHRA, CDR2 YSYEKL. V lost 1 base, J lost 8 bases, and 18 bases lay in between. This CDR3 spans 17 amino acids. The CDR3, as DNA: TGCGCCAGCAGCCAAGTAGTGGCCCCCACAGGGCATTCACCCCTCCACTTT. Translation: CASSQVVAPTGHSPLHF.

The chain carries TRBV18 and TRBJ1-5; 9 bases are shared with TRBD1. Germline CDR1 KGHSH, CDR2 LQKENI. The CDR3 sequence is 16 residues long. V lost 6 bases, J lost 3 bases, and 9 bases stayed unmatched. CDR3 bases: TGTGCCAGCTCTTCGACAGGGGGTAGAGACAATCAGCCCCAGCATTTT. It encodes CASSSTGGRDNQPQHF.

CDR3 sequence reads: CASSREETQYF. CDR3 bases: TGTGCCAGCAGCCGGGAAGAGACCCAGTACTTC. The gene calls are TRBV7-2 and TRBJ2-5; D remains ambiguous. Deletions cut 5 bases from V and 3 bases from J, with 4 bases between. Germline V gene sequence: CDR1 SGHTA, CDR2 FQGNSA. This CDR3 is built from 11 residues.

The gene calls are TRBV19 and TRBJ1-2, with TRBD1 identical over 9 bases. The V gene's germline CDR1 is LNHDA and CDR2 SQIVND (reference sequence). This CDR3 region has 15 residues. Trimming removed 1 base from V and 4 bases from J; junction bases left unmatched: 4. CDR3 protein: CASSIAQTGGYGYTF. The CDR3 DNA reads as TGTGCCAGTAGTATAGCCCAGACAGGGGGCTATGGCTACACCTTC.

CDR3 DNA sequence: TGTGCCAGTAGCACTAGCGGGGGGACCTACGAGCAGTACTTC. Translated, it gives CASSTSGGTYEQYF. J is TRBJ2-7 and V is TRBV19; 12 bases match TRBD2. Germline CDR1 reads LNHDA; CDR2 reads SQIVND (reference sequence). The CDR3 covers 14 residues. Trimming took 6 bases from V and 2 from J; bases not matched to a gene: 2.